What follows are 5 T cell receptor beta chains derived from one specimen sequenced in a study of cytomegalovirus exposure and HLA in healthy donors. The PCR employed 60 Vbeta primers together with 13 Jbeta primers. The protocol was immunoSEQ multiplex PCR, while the TCRdb copy is restricted to in-frame clones and leaves out a portion. The sample has 150,000 to 200,000 clones, around 84% seen once. The specimen sequenced was PBMCs. The receptors originated from a young man in good health and CMV-seronegative.

This chain connects TRBV10-3 to TRBJ1-2; D ambiguous. The germline gives CDR1 ENHRY, CDR2 SYGVKD. The V end was cut by 2 bases, the J end by 5 bases, with 18 bases between. The CDR3 totals 16 residues. The CDR3 reads CAISELHWAQSYGYTF. CDR3 in DNA: TGTGCCATCAGTGAGCTCCATTGGGCCCAGTCTTATGGCTACACCTTC.

The rearrangement uses TRBV9 and TRBJ1-2, with unresolved D. V lost 0 bases and J 8 bases, leaving 11 bases between the germline ends. The CDR3 is 13 amino acids. CDR1 and CDR2 from the germline V gene are SGDLS and YYNGEE. The DNA of the CDR3 is TGTGCCAGCAGCGTAGGAGGGTATGGGGGCTACACCTTC. This translates into CASSVGGYGGYTF. Together with reference TRBV9 and TRBJ1-2, the CDR3 gives the full variable domain: DSGVTQTPKHLITATGQRVTLRCSPRSGDLSVYWYQQSLDQGLQFLIQYYNGEERAKGNILERFSAQQFPDLHSELNLSSLELGDSALYFCASSVGGYGGYTFGSGTRLTVV.

The chain's CDR3 is CASSQEGTAPNEQFF. Here the CDR3 DNA reads TGCGCCAGCAGCCAAGAGGGGACAGCCCCCAATGAGCAGTTCTTC. This chain links TRBV4-1 with TRBJ2-1; TRBD1 matches 7 bases. Per germline, CDR1 MGHRA and CDR2 YSYEKL. Unmatched junction bases numbered 5, after V lost 0 bases and J lost 6 bases. This CDR3 is built from 15 residues.

The CDR3 protein is CASSLDNRSAFF. In nucleotides, the CDR3 is TGTGCCAGCAGCTTGGATAACAGGTCGGCTTTCTTT. The rearrangement uses TRBV5-6 and TRBJ1-1, with D maybe TRBD1 (5 bases). Germline CDR1 and CDR2: SGHDT and YYEEEE. There are 12 residues in the CDR3. Trimming left V 0 bases short and J 11 bases short, with 11 bases between.

This chain links TRBV25-1 with TRBJ2-5; 11 positions match TRBD2. Germline CDR1 is MGHDK and CDR2 is SYGVNS. V shed 4 bases, J shed 2 bases, and the junction held 12 bases outside the gene matches. The CDR3 has 18 residues. CDR3 sequence reads: CASSAPGTSGGGQETQYF. The DNA for the CDR3 is TGTGCCAGCAGTGCTCCCGGGACTAGCGGAGGGGGTCAAGAGACCCAGTACTTC.